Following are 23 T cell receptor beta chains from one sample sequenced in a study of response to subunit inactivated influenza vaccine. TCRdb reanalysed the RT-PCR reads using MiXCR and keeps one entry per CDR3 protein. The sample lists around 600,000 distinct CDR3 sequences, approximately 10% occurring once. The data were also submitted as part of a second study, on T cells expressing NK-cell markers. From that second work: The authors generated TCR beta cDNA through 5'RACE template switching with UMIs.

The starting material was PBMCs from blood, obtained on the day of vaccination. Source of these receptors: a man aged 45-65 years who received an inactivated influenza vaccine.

DNA of the CDR3: TGCGCCAGGATCCTCTTCCCTGGGCAGTACTTC. This codes for CARILFPGQYF. J is TRBJ2-7 and V is TRBV4-3; no definite D call. Germline values: CDR1 LGHNA, CDR2 YSLEER. Trimming pared 9 bases from V and 9 bases from J, leaving 15 bases between. This CDR3 contains 11 residues.

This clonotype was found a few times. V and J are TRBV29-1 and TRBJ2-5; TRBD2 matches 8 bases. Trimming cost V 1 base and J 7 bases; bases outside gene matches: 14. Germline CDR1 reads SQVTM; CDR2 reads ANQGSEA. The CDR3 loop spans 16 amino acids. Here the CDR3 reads CSVEGGNSGVYGTQYF. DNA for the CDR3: TGCAGCGTTGAAGGGGGGAATAGCGGGGTTTACGGGACCCAGTACTTC.

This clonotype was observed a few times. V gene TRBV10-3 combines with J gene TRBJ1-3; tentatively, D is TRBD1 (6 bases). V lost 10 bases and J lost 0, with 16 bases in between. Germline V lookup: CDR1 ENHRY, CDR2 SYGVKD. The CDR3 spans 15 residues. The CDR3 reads CATGTLPLSGNTIYF. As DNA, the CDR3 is TGTGCCACCGGGACACTGCCCCTCTCTGGAAACACCATATATTTT.

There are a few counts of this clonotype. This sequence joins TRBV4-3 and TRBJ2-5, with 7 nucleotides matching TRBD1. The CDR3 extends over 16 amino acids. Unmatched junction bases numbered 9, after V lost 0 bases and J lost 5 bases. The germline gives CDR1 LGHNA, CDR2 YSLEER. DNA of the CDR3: TGCGCCAGCAGCCAAGAAATAACAGGGGTCGGCGAGACCCAGTACTTC. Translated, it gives CASSQEITGVGETQYF.

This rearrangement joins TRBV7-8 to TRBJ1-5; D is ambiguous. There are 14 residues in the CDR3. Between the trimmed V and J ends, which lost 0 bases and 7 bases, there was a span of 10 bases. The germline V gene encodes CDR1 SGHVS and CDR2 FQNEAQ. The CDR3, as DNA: TGTGCCAGCAGCTTAGCGTCGGGGATGCAGCCCCAGCATTTT. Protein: CASSLASGMQPQHF.

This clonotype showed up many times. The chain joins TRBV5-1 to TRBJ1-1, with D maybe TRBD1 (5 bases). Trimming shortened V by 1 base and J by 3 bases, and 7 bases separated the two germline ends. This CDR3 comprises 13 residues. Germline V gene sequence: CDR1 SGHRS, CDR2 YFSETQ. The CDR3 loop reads CASSLSRDTEAFF. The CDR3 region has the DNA TGCGCCAGCAGCTTGTCCAGGGACACTGAAGCTTTCTTT.

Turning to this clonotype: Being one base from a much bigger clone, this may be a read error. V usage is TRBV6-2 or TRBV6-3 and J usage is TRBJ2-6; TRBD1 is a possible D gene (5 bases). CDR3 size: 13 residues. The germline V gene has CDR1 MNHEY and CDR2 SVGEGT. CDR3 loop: CASSGSGAKVLTF. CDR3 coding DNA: TGTGCCAGCAGCGGCTCTGGGGCCAAAGTCCTGACTTTC.

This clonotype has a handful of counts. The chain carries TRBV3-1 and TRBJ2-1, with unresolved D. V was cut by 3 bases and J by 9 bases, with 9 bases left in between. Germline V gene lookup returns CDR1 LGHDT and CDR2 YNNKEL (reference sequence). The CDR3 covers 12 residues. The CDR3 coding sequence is TGTGCCAGCAGCCAGAGTCAGGTTGAGCAGTTCTTC. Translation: CASSQSQVEQFF.

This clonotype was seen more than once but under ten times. The CDR3 nucleotides read TGTGCCAGCAGTTACTTTGGAGACCAAGAGACCCAGTACTTC. Residues: CASSYFGDQETQYF. The chain has TRBV6-5 and TRBJ2-5; D not certain. Germline V gene sequence: CDR1 MNHEY, CDR2 SVGAGI. Trimming shortened V by 1 base and J by 0 bases, and 6 bases separated the two germline ends. The CDR3 sequence is 14 residues long.

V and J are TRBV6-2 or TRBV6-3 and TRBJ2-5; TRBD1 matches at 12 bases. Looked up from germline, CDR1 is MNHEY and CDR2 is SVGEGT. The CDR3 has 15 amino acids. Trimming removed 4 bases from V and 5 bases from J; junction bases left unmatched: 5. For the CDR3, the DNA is TGTGCCAGCAGTTCACGGGACAGGGGGCCCGAGACCCAGTACTTC. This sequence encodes CASSSRDRGPETQYF.

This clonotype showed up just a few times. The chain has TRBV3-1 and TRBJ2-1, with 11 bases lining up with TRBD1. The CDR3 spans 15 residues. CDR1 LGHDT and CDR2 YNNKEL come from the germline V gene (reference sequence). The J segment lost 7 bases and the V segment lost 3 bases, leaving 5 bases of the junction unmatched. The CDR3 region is CASSHTGTGGNEQFF. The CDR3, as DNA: TGTGCCAGCAGCCACACCGGGACAGGGGGGAATGAGCAGTTCTTC.

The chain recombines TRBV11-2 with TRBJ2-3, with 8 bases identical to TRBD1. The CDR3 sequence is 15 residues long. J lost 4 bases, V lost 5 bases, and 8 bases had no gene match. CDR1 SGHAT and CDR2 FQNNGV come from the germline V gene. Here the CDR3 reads CASSRLDRVADTQYF. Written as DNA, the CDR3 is TGTGCCAGCAGCCGATTGGACAGGGTCGCAGATACGCAGTATTTT.

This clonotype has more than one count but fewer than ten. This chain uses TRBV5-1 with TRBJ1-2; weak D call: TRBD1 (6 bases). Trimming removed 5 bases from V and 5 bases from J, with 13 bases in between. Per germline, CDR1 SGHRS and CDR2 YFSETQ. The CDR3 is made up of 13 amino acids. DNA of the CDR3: TGCGCCAGCAGGCCTGACAGGACTTATGGCTACACCTTC. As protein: CASRPDRTYGYTF.

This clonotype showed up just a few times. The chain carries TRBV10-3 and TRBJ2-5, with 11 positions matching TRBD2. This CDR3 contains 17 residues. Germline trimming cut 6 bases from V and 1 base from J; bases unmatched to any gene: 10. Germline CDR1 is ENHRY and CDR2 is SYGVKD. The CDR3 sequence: CAISGDSSGGTQETQYF. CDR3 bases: TGTGCCATCAGCGGGGATTCTAGCGGGGGGACCCAAGAGACCCAGTACTTC.

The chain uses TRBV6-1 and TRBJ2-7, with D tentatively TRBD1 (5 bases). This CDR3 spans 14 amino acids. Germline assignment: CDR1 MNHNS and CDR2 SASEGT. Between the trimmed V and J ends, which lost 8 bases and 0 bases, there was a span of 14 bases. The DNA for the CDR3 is TGTGCCAGCGTAGAAAAGGGGTACTCCTACGAGCAGTACTTC. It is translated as CASVEKGYSYEQYF.

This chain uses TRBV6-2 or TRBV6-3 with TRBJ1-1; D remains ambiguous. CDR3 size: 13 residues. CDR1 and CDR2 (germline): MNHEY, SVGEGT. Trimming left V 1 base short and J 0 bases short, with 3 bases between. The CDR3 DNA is TGTGCCAGCAGTTACTGGGTGAACACTGAAGCTTTCTTT. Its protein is CASSYWVNTEAFF.

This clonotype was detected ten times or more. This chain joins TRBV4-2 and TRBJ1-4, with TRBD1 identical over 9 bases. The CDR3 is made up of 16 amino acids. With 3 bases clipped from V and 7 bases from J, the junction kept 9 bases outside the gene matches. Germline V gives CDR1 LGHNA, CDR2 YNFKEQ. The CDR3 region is CASSQGEQGAREKLFF. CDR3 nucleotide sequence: TGTGCCAGCAGCCAGGGTGAACAGGGGGCGCGTGAAAAACTGTTTTTT.

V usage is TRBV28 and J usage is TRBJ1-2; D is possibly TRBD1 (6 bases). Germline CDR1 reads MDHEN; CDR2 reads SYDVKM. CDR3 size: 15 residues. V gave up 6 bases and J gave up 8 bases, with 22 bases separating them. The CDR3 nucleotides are TGTGCCAGCAGCTCCACCCCGGTGGCAAGGGGGGGCTACACCTTC. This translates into CASSSTPVARGGYTF.

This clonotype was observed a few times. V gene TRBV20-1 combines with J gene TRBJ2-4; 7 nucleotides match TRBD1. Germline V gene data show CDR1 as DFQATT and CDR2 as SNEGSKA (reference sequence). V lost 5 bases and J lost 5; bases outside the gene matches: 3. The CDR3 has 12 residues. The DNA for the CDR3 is TGCAGTGCTCGGGGACAGCAAAACATTCAGTACTTC. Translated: CSARGQQNIQYF.

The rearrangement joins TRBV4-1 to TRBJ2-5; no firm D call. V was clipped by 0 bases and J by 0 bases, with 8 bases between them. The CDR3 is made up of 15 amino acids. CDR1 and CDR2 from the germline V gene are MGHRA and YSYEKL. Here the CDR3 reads CASSQEANYQETQYF. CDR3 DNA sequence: TGCGCCAGCAGCCAAGAAGCTAACTACCAAGAGACCCAGTACTTC.

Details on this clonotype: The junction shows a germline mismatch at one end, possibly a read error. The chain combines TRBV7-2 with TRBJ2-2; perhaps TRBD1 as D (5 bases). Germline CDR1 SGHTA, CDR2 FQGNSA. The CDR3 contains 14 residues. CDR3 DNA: TGTGCCAGCAGCTTTCGACAGAACGCCGGGGAGCTGTTTTTT. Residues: CASSFRQNAGELFF.

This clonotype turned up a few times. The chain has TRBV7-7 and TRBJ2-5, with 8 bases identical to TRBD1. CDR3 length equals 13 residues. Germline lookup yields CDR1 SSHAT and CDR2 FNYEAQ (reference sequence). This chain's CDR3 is CASGQGPHETQYF. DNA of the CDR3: TGTGCTAGCGGACAGGGACCCCACGAGACCCAGTACTTC.

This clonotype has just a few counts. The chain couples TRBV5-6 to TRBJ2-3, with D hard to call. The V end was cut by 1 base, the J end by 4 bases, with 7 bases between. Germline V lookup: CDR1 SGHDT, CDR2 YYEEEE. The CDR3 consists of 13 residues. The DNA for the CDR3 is TGTGCCAGCAGCTTGCAGTTGGCAGATACGCAGTATTTT. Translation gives CASSLQLADTQYF. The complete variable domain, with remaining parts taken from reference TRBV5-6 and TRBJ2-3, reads DAGVTQSPTHLIKTRGQQVTLRCSPKSGHDTVSWYQQALGQGPQFIFQYYEEEERQRGNFPDRFSGHQFPNYSSELNVNALLLGDSALYLCASSLQLADTQYFGPGTRLTVL.